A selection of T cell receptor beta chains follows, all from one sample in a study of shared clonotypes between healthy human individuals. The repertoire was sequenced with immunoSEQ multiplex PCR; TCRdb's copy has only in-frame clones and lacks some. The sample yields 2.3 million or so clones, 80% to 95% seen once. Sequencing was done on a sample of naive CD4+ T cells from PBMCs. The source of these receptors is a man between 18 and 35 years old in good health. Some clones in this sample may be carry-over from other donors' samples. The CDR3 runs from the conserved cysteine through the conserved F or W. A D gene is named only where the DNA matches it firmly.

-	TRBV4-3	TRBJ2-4	CASSQQGRNIQYF
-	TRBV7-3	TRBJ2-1	CASSRTPASYNEQFF
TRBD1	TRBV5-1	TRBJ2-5	CASSPGQVRETQYF
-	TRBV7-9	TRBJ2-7	CASNPAGVREQYF
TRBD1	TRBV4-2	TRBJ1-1	CASSQVTGGGNTEAFF
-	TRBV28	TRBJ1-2	CASSWALGGGYTF
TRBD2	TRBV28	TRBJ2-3	CASRLAEGTDTQYF
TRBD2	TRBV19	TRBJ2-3	CASSLGGSTDTQYF
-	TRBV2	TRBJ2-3	CASKFYGGTTDTQYF
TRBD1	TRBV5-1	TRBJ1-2	CASSLGGQGDGYTF
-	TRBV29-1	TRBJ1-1	CSVEYQMNTEAFF
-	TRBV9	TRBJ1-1	CASSVVGDPSAAFF
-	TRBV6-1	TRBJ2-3	CASSARDSTDTQYF
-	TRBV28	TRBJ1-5	CASSSPREGNQPQHF
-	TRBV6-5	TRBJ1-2	CASSYSGVGLYGYTF
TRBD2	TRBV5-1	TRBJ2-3	CASSPLAGSTDTQYF
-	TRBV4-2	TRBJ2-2	CASSRFDSTNTGELFF
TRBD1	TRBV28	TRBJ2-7	CASSQQGAHGEQYF
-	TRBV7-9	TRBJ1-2	CASSLAGDKGDGYTF
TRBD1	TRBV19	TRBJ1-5	CASSPRTGQPQHF
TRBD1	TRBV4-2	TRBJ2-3	CASSQDRQGASYRTDTQYF
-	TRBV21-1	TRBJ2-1	CASSWTDAGTSDNEQFF
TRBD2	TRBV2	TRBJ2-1	CASRGTSGRYEQFF
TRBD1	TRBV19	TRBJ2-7	CASSIGTGFSYEQYF
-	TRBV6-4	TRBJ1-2	CASSLNRDGYGYTF
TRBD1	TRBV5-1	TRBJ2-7	CASSSSTGSIYEQYF
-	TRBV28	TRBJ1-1	CASSPPLNTEAFF
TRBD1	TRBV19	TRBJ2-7	CASRRTGTVDEQYF
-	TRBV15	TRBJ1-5	CATSSALQDQPQHF
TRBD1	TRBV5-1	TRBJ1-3	CASSWTGNSGNTIYF
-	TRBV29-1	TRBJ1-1	CSVGLYTEAFF
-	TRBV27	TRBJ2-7	CASSLSWGAYEQYF
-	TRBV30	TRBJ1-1	CAWKTVYTEAFF
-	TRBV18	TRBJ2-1	CASSPALASYNEQFF
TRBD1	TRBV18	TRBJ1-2	CASSPQVRDSRGYTF
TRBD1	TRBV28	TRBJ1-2	CASRKPGQSYGYTF
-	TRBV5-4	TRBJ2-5	CASSLVGPQETQYF
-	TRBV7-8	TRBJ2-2	CASTAERGAGELFF
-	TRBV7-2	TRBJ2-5	CASSPLGGPPAAQYF
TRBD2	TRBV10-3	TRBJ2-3	CATVAGRDADTQYF
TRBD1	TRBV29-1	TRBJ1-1	CSVRTGVGVSEAFF
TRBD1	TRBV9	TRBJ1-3	CASSRGGSFSGNTIYF
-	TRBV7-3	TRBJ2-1	CASSLVGGTTYNEQFF
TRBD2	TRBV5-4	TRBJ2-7	CASSIGTSGRNEQYF
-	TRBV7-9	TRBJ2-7	CASSPTLQNYEQYF
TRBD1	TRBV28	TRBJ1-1	CASSRPGTVMNTEAFF
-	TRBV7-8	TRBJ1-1	CASSLGLLEAFF
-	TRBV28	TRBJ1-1	CASSLWGAMNTEAFF
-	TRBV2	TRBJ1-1	CASSELGGRGIEAFF
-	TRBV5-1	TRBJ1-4	CASSLDRRLTNEKLFF
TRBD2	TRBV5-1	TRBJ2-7	CASSPSVTSRSYEQYF
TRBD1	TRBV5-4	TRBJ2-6	CASSPKQGITAGANVLTF
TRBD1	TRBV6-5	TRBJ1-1	CASSPWGQGVIEAFF
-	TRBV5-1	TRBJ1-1	CASSLAEGIVAFF
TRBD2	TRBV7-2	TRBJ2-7	CASALRLAGDNEQYF
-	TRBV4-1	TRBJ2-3	CASSQDRIDWAQYF
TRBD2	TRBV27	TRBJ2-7	CASAPGLAGAPYEQYF